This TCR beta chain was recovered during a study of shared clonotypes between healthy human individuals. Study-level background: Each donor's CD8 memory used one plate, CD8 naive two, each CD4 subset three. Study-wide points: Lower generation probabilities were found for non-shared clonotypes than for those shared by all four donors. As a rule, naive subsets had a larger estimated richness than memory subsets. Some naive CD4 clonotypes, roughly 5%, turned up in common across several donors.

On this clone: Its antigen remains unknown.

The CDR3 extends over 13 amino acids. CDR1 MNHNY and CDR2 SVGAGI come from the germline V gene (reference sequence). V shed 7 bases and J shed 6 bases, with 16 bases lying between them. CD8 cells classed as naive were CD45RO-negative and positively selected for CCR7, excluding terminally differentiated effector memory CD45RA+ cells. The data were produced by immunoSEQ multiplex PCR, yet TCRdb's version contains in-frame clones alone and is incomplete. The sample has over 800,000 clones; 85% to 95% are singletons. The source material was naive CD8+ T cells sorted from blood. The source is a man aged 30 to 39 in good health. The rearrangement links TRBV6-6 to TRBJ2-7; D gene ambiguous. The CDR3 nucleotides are TGTGCCAGCACCTACGGGCCGCCTAGCGAGCAGTACTTC. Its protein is CASTYGPPSEQYF.